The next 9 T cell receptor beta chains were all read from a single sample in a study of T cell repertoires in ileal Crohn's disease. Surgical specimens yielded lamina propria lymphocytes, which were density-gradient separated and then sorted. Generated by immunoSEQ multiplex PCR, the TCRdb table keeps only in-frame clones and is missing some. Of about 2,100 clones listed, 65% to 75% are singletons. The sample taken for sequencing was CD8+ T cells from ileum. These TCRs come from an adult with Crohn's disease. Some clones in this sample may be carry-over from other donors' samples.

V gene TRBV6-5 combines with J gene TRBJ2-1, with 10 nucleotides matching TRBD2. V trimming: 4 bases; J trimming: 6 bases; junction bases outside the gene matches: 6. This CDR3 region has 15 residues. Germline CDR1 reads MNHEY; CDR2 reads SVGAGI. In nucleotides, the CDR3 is TGTGCCAGCAGTTTCACTAGCGGGGTCGCCAATGAGCAGTTCTTC. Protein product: CASSFTSGVANEQFF.

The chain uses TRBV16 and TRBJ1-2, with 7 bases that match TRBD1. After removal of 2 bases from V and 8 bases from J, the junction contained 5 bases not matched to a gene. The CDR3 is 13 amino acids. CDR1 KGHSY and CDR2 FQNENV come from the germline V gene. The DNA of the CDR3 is TGTGCCAGCAGCCAAGGGGACAGAAACGGCTACACCTTC. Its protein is CASSQGDRNGYTF.

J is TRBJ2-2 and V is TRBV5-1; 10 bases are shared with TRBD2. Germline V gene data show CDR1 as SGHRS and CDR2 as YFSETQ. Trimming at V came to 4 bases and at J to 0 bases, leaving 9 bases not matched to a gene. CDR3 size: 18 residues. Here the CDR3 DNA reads TGCGCCAGCAGCCGGGCGGGGACTAGCGTCGCGAACACCGGGGAGCTGTTTTTT. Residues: CASSRAGTSVANTGELFF.

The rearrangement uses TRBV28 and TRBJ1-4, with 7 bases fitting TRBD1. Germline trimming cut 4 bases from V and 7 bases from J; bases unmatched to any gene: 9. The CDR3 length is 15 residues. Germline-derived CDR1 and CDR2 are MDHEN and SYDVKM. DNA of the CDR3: TGTGCCAGCAGTTCGCCGGGACAGCGGAGTGAAAAACTGTTTTTT. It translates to CASSSPGQRSEKLFF.

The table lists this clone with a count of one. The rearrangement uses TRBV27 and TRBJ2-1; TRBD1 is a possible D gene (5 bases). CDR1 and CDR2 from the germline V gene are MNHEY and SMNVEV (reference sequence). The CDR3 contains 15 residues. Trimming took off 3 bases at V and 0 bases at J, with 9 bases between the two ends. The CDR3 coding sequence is TGTGCCAGCAGTTTCGACAGCAGCTCCTACAATGAGCAGTTCTTC. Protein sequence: CASSFDSSSYNEQFF.

Here the CDR3 reads CASSTTGEAETQYF. CDR3 in DNA: TGTGCCAGCAGCACCACAGGGGAGGCAGAGACCCAGTACTTC. The chain has TRBV28 and TRBJ2-5; D might be TRBD1 (7 bases). CDR3 length: 14 residues. CDR1 and CDR2 from the germline V gene are MDHEN and SYDVKM. V was trimmed by 6 bases and J by 4 bases, leaving 15 bases between them.

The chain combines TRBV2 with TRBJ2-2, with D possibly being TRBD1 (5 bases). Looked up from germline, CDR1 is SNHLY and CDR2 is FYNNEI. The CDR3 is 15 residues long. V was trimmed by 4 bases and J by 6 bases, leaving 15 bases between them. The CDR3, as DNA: TGTGCCAGCAGTGTCCGGGCAGGGTTAGCCGGGGAGCTGTTTTTT. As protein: CASSVRAGLAGELFF.

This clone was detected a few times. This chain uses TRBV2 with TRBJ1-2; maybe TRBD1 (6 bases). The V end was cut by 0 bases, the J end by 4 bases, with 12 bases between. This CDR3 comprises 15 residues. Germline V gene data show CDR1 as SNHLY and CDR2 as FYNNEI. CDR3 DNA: TGTGCCAGCAGTGAAGCGCTTACAGGGTTCTATGGCTACACCTTC. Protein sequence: CASSEALTGFYGYTF.

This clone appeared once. The CDR3 loop reads CASSYRGEAGYTF. CDR3 nucleotides: TGTGCCAGCAGCTACAGGGGAGAAGCCGGCTACACCTTC. This chain joins TRBV7-8 and TRBJ1-2, with 7 bases lining up with TRBD1. J lost 8 bases, V lost 4 bases, and 7 bases had no gene match. Germline CDR1 is SGHVS and CDR2 is FQNEAQ. The CDR3 extends over 13 amino acids.